Below, one T cell receptor beta chain is given with its context. No antigen is known for it. No much larger clone is present one base from it, and per-base qualities are unavailable. This sample is part of a study of cytomegalovirus exposure and HLA in healthy donors (dated by TCRdb to 2016 to 2017). Study-level background: A later analysis indicated that the 130 or so validation repertoires were generated on the platform also employed for the roughly 730 repertoires of the first cohort. Along with the approximately 650-subject first cohort, a separate validation cohort of over a hundred different subjects was used. To predict cytomegalovirus infection status, the study combined high-throughput TCR immunosequencing, statistical association of individual TCRs with disease status, and machine learning. The study was designed to test whether signatures of past pathogen exposure could be identified by cataloging public T cell receptors.

Sequences MGHRA (CDR1) and YSYEKL (CDR2) are obtained from the germline V gene. V is reduced by 1 base and J by 5 bases, leaving a spacing of 29 bases between them. Including cysteine and phenylalanine, the CDR3 has 20 amino acids. Solely the CDR3 DNA is kept, with 60 bases framed from the first base. The library was prepared using the immunoSEQ multiplex PCR assay. Regarding the original processing steps: To diagnose cytomegalovirus status from the catalog of TCR beta chain sequences, a statistical classification framework was built. As stored in TCRdb, this immuneACCESS dataset retains in-frame rearrangements with V and J assigned. A fraction of the clones does not appear; measured against another copy, unresolved V genes explain less than half of the discrepancy, and the remainder lacks a known reason. The V and J calls and the clone size are those of that table, but D and trimming were determined from the DNA. The sample yields roughly 310,000 clones; roughly 87% were counted once. Clones ranked in the top ten supply around 0.96% of the sample.

The donors belonged to the validation cohort of approximately 130 subjects, which was separate from the roughly 700-subject first cohort. What the research found in general, with its limitations: In vitro tests confirmed that three of the cytomegalovirus-associated TCR beta chains recognize cytomegalovirus antigens. All 120 or so repertoires were used to score co-occurrence in the validation cohort in a later analysis, because that analysis had no HLA typing for the cohort. Subsequent analysis determined that TCRs grouped into clusters in the first cohort also showed a tendency toward co-occurrence across the roughly 130 validation repertoires, and approximately 94% of cluster scores exceeded 0. The study gave a list of under 200 TCR beta chains associated with cytomegalovirus. According to the authors, the approach could potentially be generalized to other disease states and immunological phenotypes. In both the original and validation cohorts, the classifier was reported to diagnose cytomegalovirus status with high specificity and sensitivity. Most TCR sequences were observed very rarely across donors, whereas some public TCRs were present in many individuals.

This clonotype originated in a man between 25 and 39 years old in good health and CMV-seronegative. The chain is assembled from TRBV4-1 and TRBJ1-1; the D segment could be TRBD1, given 6 matching bases. Sequencing was carried out using PBMCs. The CDR3 protein sequence reads: CASSQGPLRPMGALGTEAFF. The nucleotide sequence is TGCGCCAGCAGCCAAGGACCTCTCCGACCGATGGGGGCCCTAGGGACTGAAGCTTTCTTT.